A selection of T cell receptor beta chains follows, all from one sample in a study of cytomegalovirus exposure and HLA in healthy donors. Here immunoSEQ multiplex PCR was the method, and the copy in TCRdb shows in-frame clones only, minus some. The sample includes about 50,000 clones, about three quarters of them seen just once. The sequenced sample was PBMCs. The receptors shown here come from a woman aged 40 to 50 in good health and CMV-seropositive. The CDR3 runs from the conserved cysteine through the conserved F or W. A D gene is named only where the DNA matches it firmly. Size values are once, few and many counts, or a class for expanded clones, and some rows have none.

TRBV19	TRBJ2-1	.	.	TGTGCCAGTAGTATACCTGCGGTCCACTCTACCGTCAGCAATGAGCAGTTCTTC	CASSIPAVHSTVSNEQFF
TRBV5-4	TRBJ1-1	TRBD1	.	TGTGCCAGCAGCGAGGACAGGGCCTCTGGGGCTTTCTTT	CASSEDRASGAFF
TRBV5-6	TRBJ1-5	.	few	TGTGCCAGCAGCTTCAACAGAGATCAGCCCCAGCATTTT	CASSFNRDQPQHF
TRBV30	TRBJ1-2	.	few	TGTGCCGTACAGGGCTATAACTATGGCTACACCTTC	CAVQGYNYGYTF
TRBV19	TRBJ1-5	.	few	TGTGCCAGTAGTCCCTTAACAGAGCAGCCCCAGCATTTT	CASSPLTEQPQHF
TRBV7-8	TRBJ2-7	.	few	TGTGCCAGCAGCTCGAGGGCCGCTGCTGGCTACGAGCAGTACTTC	CASSSRAAAGYEQYF
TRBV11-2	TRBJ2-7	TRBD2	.	TGTGCCAGCAGCTTAGAAGGGACTAGCGGCTACGAGCAGTACTTC	CASSLEGTSGYEQYF
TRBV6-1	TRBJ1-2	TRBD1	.	TGTGCCAGCAGTGAAGCGCGGCAGGGGGCGGGTGGCTACACCTTC	CASSEARQGAGGYTF
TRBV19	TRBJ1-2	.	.	TGTGCCAGTAGTATAGAGGGCAGAAACTATGGCTACACCTTC	CASSIEGRNYGYTF
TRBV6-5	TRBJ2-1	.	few	TGTGCCAGCACCCACGGGGGTGAGCAGTTCTTC	CASTHGGEQFF
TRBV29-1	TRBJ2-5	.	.	TGCAGCGTTGATGGGGGCTCCGGGACCCAGTACTTC	CSVDGGSGTQYF
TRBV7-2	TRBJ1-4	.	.	TGTGCCAGCAGCAAGGAGGGTTACAATGAAAAACTGTTTTTT	CASSKEGYNEKLFF
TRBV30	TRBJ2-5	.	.	TGTGCCTGGAAACCGGGGGGCGCTCGGACCCAGTACTTC	CAWKPGGARTQYF
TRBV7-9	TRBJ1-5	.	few	TGTGCCAGCAGCTTAGGGGTGGGGGGAGGCAATCAGCCCCAGCATTTT	CASSLGVGGGNQPQHF
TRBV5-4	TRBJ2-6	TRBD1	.	TGTGCCAGCAGCTTCGTCCACAGGGGAGTCTCCGGGGCCAACGTCCTGACTTTC	CASSFVHRGVSGANVLTF
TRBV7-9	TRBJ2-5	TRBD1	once	TGTGCCAGCAGCCCCGGGACAGGTGGAGAGACCCAGTACTTC	CASSPGTGGETQYF
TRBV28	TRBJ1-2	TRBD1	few	TGTGCCAGCAGTTTGGGGACAGGGGTTTACTATGGCTACACCTTC	CASSLGTGVYYGYTF
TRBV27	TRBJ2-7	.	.	TGTGCCAGCAGTTTTGGCCTAGCCTACGAGCAGTACTTC	CASSFGLAYEQYF
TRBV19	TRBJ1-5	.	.	TGTGCCAGTACGGGGGGGGGTGGCAATCAGCCCCAGCATTTT	CASTGGGGNQPQHF
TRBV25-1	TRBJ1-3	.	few	TGTGCCAGCAGTCGCAGGGAACCCGGAAACACCATATATTTT	CASSRREPGNTIYF
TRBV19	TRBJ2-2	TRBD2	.	TGTGCCAGTAGTATAGATTACGGGACTAGCGGGGGGCTACTGGACGGGGAGCTGTTTTTT	CASSIDYGTSGGLLDGELFF
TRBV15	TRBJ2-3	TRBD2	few	TGTGCCACCAGCAGGAGCGGGGGGCGACTCACAGATACGCAGTATTTT	CATSRSGGRLTDTQYF
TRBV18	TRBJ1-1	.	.	TGTGCCAGCCAGGAGGATACTGAAGCTTTCTTT	CASQEDTEAFF
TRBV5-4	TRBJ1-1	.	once	TGTGCCAGCAGCTTGGAAGGAGGGAGCACTGAAGCTTTCTTT	CASSLEGGSTEAFF
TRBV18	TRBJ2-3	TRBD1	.	TGTGCCAGCTCACCCAGGGGGCGCGGCACAGATACGCAGTATTTT	CASSPRGRGTDTQYF
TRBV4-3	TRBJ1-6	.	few	TGCGCCAGCAGCCAGGAGACAGGCCTACCCCTCCACTTT	CASSQETGLPLHF
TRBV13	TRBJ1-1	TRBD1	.	TGTGCCAGCAGCCCTACCAGGGGGCACACTGAAGCTTTCTTT	CASSPTRGHTEAFF
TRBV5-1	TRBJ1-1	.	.	TGCGCCAGCAGCTTGGGAGGGAACACTGAAGCTTTCTTT	CASSLGGNTEAFF
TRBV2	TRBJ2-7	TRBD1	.	TGTGCCAGCAGTCAGGGGGTAGGGACAGGGGGAACCTACGAGCAGTACTTC	CASSQGVGTGGTYEQYF
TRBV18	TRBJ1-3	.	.	TGTGCCAGCTCACCGAAGGGGGATGGAAACACCATATATTTT	CASSPKGDGNTIYF
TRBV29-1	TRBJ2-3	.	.	TGCAGCGCCTCTGGGCCGACAGATACGCAGTATTTT	CSASGPTDTQYF
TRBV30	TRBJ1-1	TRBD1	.	TGTGCCTGGATTCCCAAGGGGGCGAACACTGAAGCTTTCTTT	CAWIPKGANTEAFF
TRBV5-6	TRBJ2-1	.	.	TGTGCCAGCAGCTTTCGGTGGAATGAGCAGTTCTTC	CASSFRWNEQFF
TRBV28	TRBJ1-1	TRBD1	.	TGTGCCAGCAGATTAGAGGGGGCGAAGAACACTGAAGCTTTCTTT	CASRLEGAKNTEAFF
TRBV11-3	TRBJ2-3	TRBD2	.	TGTGCCAGCAGCTTATCACTAGCGGGACGCACAGATACGCAGTATTTT	CASSLSLAGRTDTQYF
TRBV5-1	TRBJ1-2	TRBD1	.	TGCGCCAGCAGCAACACCGGGACAGGGGCCGGCTATGGCTACACCTTC	CASSNTGTGAGYGYTF
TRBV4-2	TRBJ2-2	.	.	TGTGCCAGCAGCCCCCTCTTAACGGGGGGCGACACCGGGGAGCTGTTTTTT	CASSPLLTGGDTGELFF
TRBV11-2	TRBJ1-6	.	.	TGTGCCAGCAGCTTCGGGAATTCACCCCTCCACTTT	CASSFGNSPLHF
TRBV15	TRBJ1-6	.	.	TGTGCCACCAGCAGAGAGGGAGGCTATTCACCCCTCCACTTT	CATSREGGYSPLHF
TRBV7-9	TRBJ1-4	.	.	TGTGCCAGCAGCTTAGCAACTACAGGGCAACAAGCTAATGAAAAACTGTTTTTT	CASSLATTGQQANEKLFF
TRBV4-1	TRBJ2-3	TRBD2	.	TGCGCCAGCAATCGGGGGGACCAGCAAGATACGCAGTATTTT	CASNRGDQQDTQYF
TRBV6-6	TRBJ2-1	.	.	TGTGCCAGCAGTTACTCCAGGGAAAATGAGCAGTTCTTC	CASSYSRENEQFF
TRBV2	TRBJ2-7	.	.	TGTGCCAGCAGTGAACCGGGGGGCGCCCGGTCCTACGAGCAGTACTTC	CASSEPGGARSYEQYF
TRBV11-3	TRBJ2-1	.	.	TGTGCCAGCAGCTTAGGAGGGGGTCACAATGAGCAGTTCTTC	CASSLGGGHNEQFF
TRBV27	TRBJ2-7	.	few	TGTGCCAGCAGCTTTTTTAGTAGCTACGAGCAGTACTTC	CASSFFSSYEQYF
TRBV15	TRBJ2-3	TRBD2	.	TGTGCCACCAGTAGCGGGGATTATGGAGATACGCAGTATTTT	CATSSGDYGDTQYF
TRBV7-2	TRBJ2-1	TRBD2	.	TGTGCCAGCAGCTCGGGACTAGCGACCAATGAGCAGTTCTTC	CASSSGLATNEQFF
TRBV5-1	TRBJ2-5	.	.	TGCGCCAGCAAGAACTCCGGGAATTTGGAAGAGACCCAGTACTTC	CASKNSGNLEETQYF
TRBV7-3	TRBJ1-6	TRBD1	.	TGTGCCAGCAGAAAACCGGGACAGGGGGCTCAGACCACTTATTCACCCCTCCACTTT	CASRKPGQGAQTTYSPLHF
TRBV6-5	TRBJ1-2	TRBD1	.	TGTGCCAGCACCGTAGACAGGGGTGCTGGCTACACCTTC	CASTVDRGAGYTF
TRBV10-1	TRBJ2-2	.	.	TGCGCCAGCAGCCGGGACTTAGCGAACACCGGGGAGCTGTTTTTT	CASSRDLANTGELFF
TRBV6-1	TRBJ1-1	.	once	TGTGCCAGCAAGCAGGGTCAAACTGAAGCTTTCTTT	CASKQGQTEAFF
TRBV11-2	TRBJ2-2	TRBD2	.	TGTGCCAGCAGCCTCAGGACTAGCGGGACCTCCTCGAACACCGGGGAGCTGTTTTTT	CASSLRTSGTSSNTGELFF
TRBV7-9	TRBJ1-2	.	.	TGTGCCAGCAGCCCACCCACGACCGGCAGGGGCTATGGCTACACCTTC	CASSPPTTGRGYGYTF
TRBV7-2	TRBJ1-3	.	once	TGTGCCAGCCTAGCCACCGCCGGAAACACCATATATTTT	CASLATAGNTIYF
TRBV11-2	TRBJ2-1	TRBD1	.	TGTGCCAGCAGCTCAGGGACAGGGACGTACAATGAGCAGTTCTTC	CASSSGTGTYNEQFF
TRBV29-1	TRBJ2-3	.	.	TGCGCCCATTGGGGGGGGCATGGCACAGATACGCAGTATTTT	CAHWGGHGTDTQYF
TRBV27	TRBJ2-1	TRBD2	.	TGTGCCAGCAGCCATGGGGGGGGAAGGGTCAATGAGCAGTTCTTC	CASSHGGGRVNEQFF
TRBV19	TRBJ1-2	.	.	TGTGCCAGTAGTCCCCGGACAGTAGCTAACTATGGCTACACCTTC	CASSPRTVANYGYTF
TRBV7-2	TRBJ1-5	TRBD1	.	TGTGCCAGCAGCAAAAGACAGGGGAATCAGCCCCAGCATTTT	CASSKRQGNQPQHF